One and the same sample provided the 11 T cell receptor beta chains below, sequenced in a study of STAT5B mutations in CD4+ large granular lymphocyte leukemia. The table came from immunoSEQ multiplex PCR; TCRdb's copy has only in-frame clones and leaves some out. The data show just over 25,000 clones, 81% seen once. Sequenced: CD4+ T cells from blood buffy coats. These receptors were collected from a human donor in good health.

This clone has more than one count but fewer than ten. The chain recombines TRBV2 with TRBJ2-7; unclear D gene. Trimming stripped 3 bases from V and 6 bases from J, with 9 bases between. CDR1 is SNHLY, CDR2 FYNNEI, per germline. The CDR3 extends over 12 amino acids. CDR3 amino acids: CASSDLIGEQYV. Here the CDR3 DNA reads TGTGCCAGCAGTGACCTTATCGGCGAGCAGTACGTC.

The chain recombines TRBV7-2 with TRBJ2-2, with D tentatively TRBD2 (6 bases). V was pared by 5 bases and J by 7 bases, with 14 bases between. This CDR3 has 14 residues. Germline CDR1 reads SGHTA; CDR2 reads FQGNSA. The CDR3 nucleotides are TGTGCCAGCAGCCCAGGCGGCGGGAACGGGGAGCTGTTTTTT. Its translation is CASSPGGGNGELFF.

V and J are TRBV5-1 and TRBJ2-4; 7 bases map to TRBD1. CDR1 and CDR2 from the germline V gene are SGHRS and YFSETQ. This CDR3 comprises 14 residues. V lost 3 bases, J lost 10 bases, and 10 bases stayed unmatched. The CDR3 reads CASSYPGTASIQYF. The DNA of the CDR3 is TGCGCCAGCAGCTACCCCGGGACAGCCTCAATTCAGTACTTC.

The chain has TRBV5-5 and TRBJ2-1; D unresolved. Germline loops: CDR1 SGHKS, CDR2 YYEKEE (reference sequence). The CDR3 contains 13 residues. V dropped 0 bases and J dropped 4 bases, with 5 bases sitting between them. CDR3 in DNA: TGTGCCAGCAGCTTGGAGGCTTACAATGAGCAGTTCTTC. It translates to CASSLEAYNEQFF.

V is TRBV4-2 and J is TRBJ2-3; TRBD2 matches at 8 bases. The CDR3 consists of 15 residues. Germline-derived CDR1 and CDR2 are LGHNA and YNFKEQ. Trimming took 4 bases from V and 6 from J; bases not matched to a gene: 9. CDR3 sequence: CASSRQPGLGDTQYF. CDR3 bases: TGTGCCAGCAGCCGACAGCCGGGACTAGGGGATACGCAGTATTTT.

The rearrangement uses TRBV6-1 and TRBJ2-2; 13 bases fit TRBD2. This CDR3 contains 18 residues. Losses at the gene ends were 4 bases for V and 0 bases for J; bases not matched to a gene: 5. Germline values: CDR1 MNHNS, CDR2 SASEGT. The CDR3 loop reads CASSAELAGGSNTGELFF. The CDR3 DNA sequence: TGTGCCAGCAGTGCAGAACTAGCGGGGGGGTCGAACACCGGGGAGCTGTTTTTT.

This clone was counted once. CDR3 sequence (DNA): TGTGCCAGCAGCTCCGGGACAGTTAACTATGGCTACACCTTC. Translation: CASSSGTVNYGYTF. This chain joins TRBV7-8 and TRBJ1-2, with 7 bases aligning to TRBD1. The CDR3 is 14 residues long. Germline V gene data show CDR1 as SGHVS and CDR2 as FQNEAQ. Unmatched junction bases numbered 3, after V lost 4 bases and J lost 1 base.

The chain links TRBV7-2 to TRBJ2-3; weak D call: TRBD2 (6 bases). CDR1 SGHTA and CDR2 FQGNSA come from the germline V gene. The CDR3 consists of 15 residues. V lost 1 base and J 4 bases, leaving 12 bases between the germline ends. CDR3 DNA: TGTGCCAGCAGCTTAGTAGAGGGACTCCCAGATACGCAGTATTTT. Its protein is CASSLVEGLPDTQYF.

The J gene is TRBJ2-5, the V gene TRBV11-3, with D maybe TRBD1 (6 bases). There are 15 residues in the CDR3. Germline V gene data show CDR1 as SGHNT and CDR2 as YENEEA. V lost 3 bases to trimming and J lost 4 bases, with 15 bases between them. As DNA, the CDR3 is TGTGCCAGCAGCTTGGATACAGGGTTTGGAGAGACCCAGTACTTC. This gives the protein CASSLDTGFGETQYF.

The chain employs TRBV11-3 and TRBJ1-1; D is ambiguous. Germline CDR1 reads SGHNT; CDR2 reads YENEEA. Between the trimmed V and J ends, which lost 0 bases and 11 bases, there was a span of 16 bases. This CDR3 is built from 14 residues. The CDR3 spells CASSLDPVRPDAFF. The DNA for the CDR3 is TGTGCCAGCAGCTTAGATCCCGTTCGCCCAGACGCTTTCTTT.

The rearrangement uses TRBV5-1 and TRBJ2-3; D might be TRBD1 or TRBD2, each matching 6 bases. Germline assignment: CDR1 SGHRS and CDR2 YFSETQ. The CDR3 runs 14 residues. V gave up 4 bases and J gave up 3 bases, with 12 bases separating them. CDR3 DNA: TGCGCCAGCAGCGAGGGGGGTAGGACAGATACGCAGTATTTT. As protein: CASSEGGRTDTQYF.